These 27 T cell receptor beta chains originate from one sample sequenced in a study of ipilimumab plus nivolumab after autologous stem cell transplantation. TCRdb's copy holds only in-frame clones and misses some; the assay was immunoSEQ multiplex PCR. The sample contains about 24,000 clones, about 82% of which appear only once. Sequences were derived from PBMCs, sampled in a trial of ipilimumab plus nivolumab as post-transplant consolidation. The receptors were sampled from a male donor with diffuse large B-cell lymphoma.

This rearrangement joins TRBV7-2 to TRBJ2-5; possibly TRBD1 for D (5 bases). The V and J ends lost 1 base and 7 bases respectively, with 10 bases between them. The CDR3 length is 13 residues. Germline CDR1 SGHTA, CDR2 FQGNSA. Here the CDR3 reads CASSLVGLPTQYF. CDR3 DNA: TGTGCCAGCAGCTTAGTGGGGCTGCCGACCCAGTACTTC.

This clone showed up just once. The genes are TRBV18 and TRBJ2-6; weak D call: TRBD1 (6 bases). There are 17 residues in the CDR3. Germline V CDR1 and CDR2: KGHSH, LQKENI. V lost 4 bases and J lost 0, with 13 bases in between. The CDR3 DNA sequence: TGTGCCAGCTCACAAGGGACATTCGGCTCTGGGGCCAACGTCCTGACTTTC. Translating gives CASSQGTFGSGANVLTF.

V gene TRBV7-9 combines with J gene TRBJ1-1, with D possibly matching TRBD1 (6 bases). This CDR3 contains 14 residues. Germline V gives CDR1 SEHNR, CDR2 FQNEAQ (reference sequence). The V gene lost 5 bases and the J gene lost 7 bases, with 17 bases spanning the gap. This chain's CDR3 is CASSPPRQASEAFF. For the CDR3, the DNA is TGTGCCAGCAGCCCTCCCCGACAGGCGAGTGAAGCTTTCTTT.

This chain joins TRBV7-9 and TRBJ2-7, with no clear D. The V gene's germline CDR1 is SEHNR and CDR2 FQNEAQ (reference sequence). The ends were cut back, 2 bases at V and 0 bases at J, with 11 bases in the middle. This CDR3 has 15 amino acids. Written as DNA, the CDR3 is TGTGCCAGCAGCTTAAGTGTCGGGTCCTCCTACGAGCAGTACTTC. This sequence encodes CASSLSVGSSYEQYF.

J is TRBJ1-4 and V is TRBV5-1, with 10 positions matching TRBD1. Germline trimming cut 0 bases from V and 3 bases from J; bases unmatched to any gene: 2. The CDR3 spans 16 residues. Germline CDR1 SGHRS, CDR2 YFSETQ. DNA of the CDR3: TGCGCCAGCAGCTTGGGACAGGGGGCCTCTAATGAAAAACTGTTTTTT. This sequence encodes CASSLGQGASNEKLFF.

The V and J genes are TRBV14 and TRBJ1-5; D is uncertain. Trimming cost V 3 bases and J 0 bases, with 6 bases left between them. CDR1 and CDR2 (germline): SGHDN, FVKESK. There are 14 residues in the CDR3. CDR3 sequence (DNA): TGTGCCAGCAGCCAGTCGAATAGCAATCAGCCCCAGCATTTT. This encodes CASSQSNSNQPQHF.

This rearrangement joins TRBV18 to TRBJ2-5; D is possibly TRBD1 (6 bases). Per the germline V gene, CDR1 is KGHSH and CDR2 is LQKENI. Deletions cut 4 bases from V and 5 bases from J, with 14 bases between. The CDR3 is made up of 14 amino acids. The CDR3 DNA sequence: TGTGCCAGCTCACTACAGGGTTCCTCGGAGACCCAGTACTTC. It specifies CASSLQGSSETQYF.

The chain's CDR3 is CASSLGPGGEDTQYF. The CDR3 bases are TGTGCCAGCAGCTTAGGGCCAGGGGGTGAAGATACGCAGTATTTT. This chain joins TRBV7-6 and TRBJ2-3, with 7 positions matching TRBD1. This CDR3 is built from 15 residues. The junction had 6 bases not matched to a gene; V was cut back by 1 base and J by 5 bases. The germline V gene has CDR1 SGHVS and CDR2 FNYEAQ.

The J gene is TRBJ1-3, the V gene TRBV6-5; D is perhaps TRBD1 (5 bases). Looked up from germline, CDR1 is MNHEY and CDR2 is SVGAGI. This CDR3 is built from 15 residues. V gave up 6 bases and J gave up 0 bases, with 12 bases separating them. CDR3 sequence: CASRRQSSSGNTIYF. CDR3 in DNA: TGTGCCAGCAGACGACAGTCTAGCTCTGGAAACACCATATATTTT.

The chain joins TRBV28 to TRBJ1-6; no reliable D call. Per the germline V gene, CDR1 is MDHEN and CDR2 is SYDVKM. V shed 10 bases and J shed 1 base, with 14 bases lying between them. The CDR3 loop spans 15 amino acids. CDR3 DNA sequence: TGTGCCACCGGGGAATTGAGTTCCTATAATTCACCCCTCCACTTT. This sequence encodes CATGELSSYNSPLHF.

The table lists this clone with a few counts. The rearrangement uses TRBV11-3 and TRBJ1-1; possible D gene TRBD1, 5 bases. The CDR3 loop spans 14 amino acids. V lost 1 base and J 1 base, leaving 7 bases between the germline ends. Germline loops: CDR1 SGHNT, CDR2 YENEEA. CDR3 amino acids: CASSLGGRNTEAFF. The CDR3 nucleotides read TGTGCCAGCAGCTTAGGGGGCAGGAACACTGAAGCTTTCTTT.

This clone was recorded a few times. The chain links TRBV7-9 to TRBJ2-2; D perhaps matches TRBD1 (6 bases). V dropped 2 bases and J dropped 4 bases, with 8 bases sitting between them. The CDR3 spans 14 residues. Germline CDR1 is SEHNR and CDR2 is FQNEAQ (reference sequence). CDR3 sequence: CASSLLRGTGELFF. CDR3 in DNA: TGTGCCAGCAGCTTACTCAGGGGCACCGGGGAGCTGTTTTTT.

The chain uses TRBV6-5 and TRBJ1-1; possible D gene TRBD1, 5 bases. V dropped 5 bases and J dropped 0 bases, with 13 bases sitting between them. The germline V gene has CDR1 MNHEY and CDR2 SVGAGI. This CDR3 comprises 15 residues. The CDR3 region is CASSRGAIMNTEAFF. The DNA for the CDR3 is TGTGCCAGCAGTAGAGGGGCCATCATGAACACTGAAGCTTTCTTT.

CDR3 sequence: CASSPGAGKSSYNEQFF. Here the CDR3 DNA reads TGCGCCAGCAGCCCAGGGGCGGGGAAAAGCTCCTACAATGAGCAGTTCTTC. The chain employs TRBV4-3 and TRBJ2-1; D may correspond to TRBD1 or TRBD2 (6 bases each). CDR3 length: 17 amino acids. V was cut by 4 bases and J by 0 bases, with 16 bases left in between. Germline V lookup: CDR1 LGHNA, CDR2 YSLEER.

The V and J genes are TRBV5-1 and TRBJ2-7, with a possible D match to TRBD2 (5 bases). Trimming took off 4 bases at V and 0 bases at J, with 14 bases between the two ends. CDR1 is SGHRS and CDR2 is YFSETQ in the germline V gene. CDR3 length equals 15 residues. The CDR3 loop reads CASSRMGVPSYEQYF. CDR3 nucleotide sequence: TGCGCCAGCAGCCGGATGGGAGTTCCCTCCTACGAGCAGTACTTC.

The chain combines TRBV10-3 with TRBJ2-3; D gene uncertain. Germline V gene data show CDR1 as ENHRY and CDR2 as SYGVKD. The V gene lost 6 bases and the J gene lost 0 bases, with 22 bases spanning the gap. This CDR3 has 18 residues. The DNA for the CDR3 is TGTGCCATCAGGGCGCCTATGGCAGGACCCTTAAGCACAGATACGCAGTATTTT. Translated, it gives CAIRAPMAGPLSTDTQYF.

The CDR3 reads CATSRDGYRGYTF. CDR3 DNA: TGTGCCACCAGCAGAGACGGGTATCGAGGCTACACCTTC. This chain links TRBV15 with TRBJ1-2; D is unresolved. The V end was cut by 0 bases, the J end by 8 bases, with 10 bases between. Germline CDR1 is LNHNV and CDR2 is YYDKDF (reference sequence). There are 13 residues in the CDR3.

The CDR3 loop reads CASSMEQGVNQPQHF. The CDR3 bases are TGTGCCAGCAGCATGGAACAGGGGGTCAATCAGCCCCAGCATTTT. The V call is TRBV7-6, the J call TRBJ1-5; 8 bases agree with TRBD1. There are 15 residues in the CDR3. The ends lost 5 bases at V and 3 bases at J; junction bases unmatched: 6. Germline CDR1 SGHVS, CDR2 FNYEAQ.

This clone was seen a handful of times. The chain couples TRBV29-1 to TRBJ2-7, with D maybe TRBD2 (5 bases). CDR1 is SQVTM and CDR2 is ANQGSEA in the germline V gene. The V and J ends lost 4 bases and 3 bases respectively, with 10 bases between them. The CDR3 is made up of 12 amino acids. CDR3 coding DNA: TGCAGCGTTGTACGTGAGGGCTACGAGCAGTACTTC. Protein: CSVVREGYEQYF.

The CDR3 DNA reads TGTGCCAGCTCCGGGGCGGGGGGGAGCTCCTACAATGAGCAGTTCTTC. Translation: CASSGAGGSSYNEQFF. This sequence joins TRBV2 and TRBJ2-1; 9 nucleotides line up with TRBD2. The CDR3 is 16 residues long. The germline CDR1 and CDR2 sequences are SNHLY and FYNNEI. Trimming at V came to 8 bases and at J to 0 bases, leaving 8 bases not matched to a gene.

This chain uses TRBV5-8 with TRBJ2-7, with TRBD2 as a possible D gene (6 bases). Germline assignment: CDR1 SGHTS and CDR2 YDEGEE. The CDR3 has 14 residues. V was trimmed by 0 bases and J by 4 bases, leaving 11 bases between them. Here the CDR3 DNA reads TGTGCCAGCAGCTTGGGGGACTTTTCTTACGAGCAGTACTTC. Residues: CASSLGDFSYEQYF.

As concerns this clone: Other DNA variants within this sample encode the same CDR3. The rearrangement uses TRBV2 and TRBJ1-6, with D unresolved. This CDR3 is 11 amino acids long. The germline V gene has CDR1 SNHLY and CDR2 FYNNEI. The V end was cut by 7 bases, the J end by 9 bases, with 7 bases between. For the CDR3, the DNA is TGTGCCAGCAATCGAGGTTCACCCCTCCACTTT. Its translation: CASNRGSPLHF.

The rearrangement uses TRBV11-2 and TRBJ1-1, with a weak D call TRBD1 (5 bases). CDR1 and CDR2 from the germline V gene are SGHAT and FQNNGV. The germline V and J ends were trimmed by 2 bases and 4 bases, with 20 bases remaining between them. This CDR3 is 17 amino acids long. The CDR3 sequence is CASSLRSSSRRGTEAFF. CDR3 nucleotide sequence: TGTGCCAGCAGCTTACGCTCGAGCTCCCGAAGGGGCACTGAAGCTTTCTTT. The variable domain in full, completed from reference TRBV11-2 and TRBJ1-1, reads EAGVAQSPRYKIIEKRQSVAFWCNPISGHATLYWYQQILGQGPKLLIQFQNNGVVDDSQLPKDRFSAERLKGVDSTLKIQPAKLEDSAVYLCASSLRSSSRRGTEAFFGQGTRLTVV.

The V and J genes are TRBV4-1 and TRBJ1-4, with D hard to call. Trimming left V 6 bases short and J 0 bases short, with 11 bases between. Germline V lookup: CDR1 MGHRA, CDR2 YSYEKL. The CDR3 is 15 amino acids. Written as DNA, the CDR3 is TGCGCCAGCAGACCTTACGGGGCAACTAATGAAAAACTGTTTTTT. Translating it yields CASRPYGATNEKLFF.

This rearrangement joins TRBV19 to TRBJ2-3; 11 bases are shared with TRBD1. This CDR3 is 16 amino acids long. Germline CDR1 LNHDA, CDR2 SQIVND (reference sequence). V dropped 6 bases and J dropped 6; count of bases not matched to a gene: 11. This chain's CDR3 is CASRWTGQGAGDTQYF. As DNA, the CDR3 is TGTGCCAGTAGATGGACCGGACAGGGGGCAGGGGATACGCAGTATTTT.

The chain uses TRBV7-6 and TRBJ1-3, with TRBD1 matching over 7 bases. V dropped 5 bases and J dropped 4; count of bases not matched to a gene: 11. From germline, CDR1 is SGHVS and CDR2 FNYEAQ. The CDR3 covers 16 residues. The CDR3 sequence: CASSQSGGAKGNTIYF. CDR3 sequence (DNA): TGTGCCAGCAGCCAATCAGGGGGGGCAAAAGGAAACACCATATATTTT.

As concerns this clone: One end of the junction varies from germline; a read error may be responsible. The chain links TRBV4-2 to TRBJ2-5; perhaps TRBD1 as D (5 bases). This CDR3 is built from 13 residues. The germline CDR1 and CDR2 sequences are LGHNA and YNFKEQ. CDR3 sequence reads: CASSQEGQDNVNF. CDR3 DNA sequence: TGTGCCAGCAGCCAAGAAGGGCAGGACAACGTAAACTTC.